This TCR beta chain was sequenced during a study of T cell responses to AZD1222 COVID-19 vaccine. Overall study: Pooling of second doses given at about 4 or about 12 weeks was done.

Trimming stripped 3 bases from V and 5 bases from J, with 8 bases between. Per the germline V gene, CDR1 is SGHVS and CDR2 is FQNEAQ. The CDR3 has 13 amino acids. Study results and limitations: Most donors were white British, females outnumbered males, and clonal diversity was possibly underestimated. Repertoires in all cases were sampled only once the peak T cell response had passed.

With regard to this clone: Its antigen is unknown.

TCRdb's copy holds only in-frame clones and misses some; the assay was immunoSEQ multiplex PCR. The table records around 100,000 clones, 80% to 90% of them present only once. V and J are TRBV7-8 and TRBJ1-5; unclear D gene. Specimen: peripheral blood, collected on day 0 of AZD1222 vaccination. The sequence was obtained from an adult in good health. The CDR3, as DNA: TGTGCCAGCAGCTTGGTACGGGATCAGCCCCAGCATTTT. Encoded protein: CASSLVRDQPQHF.